The source of this TCR beta chain is a study of T cell responses to AZD1222 COVID-19 vaccine. The method was immunoSEQ multiplex PCR; TCRdb's version includes in-frame clones alone and lacks a portion of them. Among 45,000 or so clones, about 87% were seen once, and the ten largest hold 1.1%. This clone was seen a few times. CDR3 length: 13 amino acids. V was shortened by 4 bases and J by 4 bases, with 10 bases between the two germline ends. Per the germline V gene, CDR1 is SGHTA and CDR2 is FQGTGA. This chain links TRBV7-3 with TRBJ2-5, with a weak D call TRBD1 (6 bases). This clonotype was obtained from an adult who received the AZD1222 COVID-19 vaccine. This specimen consisted of peripheral blood, obtained 28 days after the second AZD1222 dose. The CDR3 DNA is TGTGCCAGCAGCTCGACGACAGGAGAGACCCAGTACTTC. Protein sequence: CASSSTTGETQYF.